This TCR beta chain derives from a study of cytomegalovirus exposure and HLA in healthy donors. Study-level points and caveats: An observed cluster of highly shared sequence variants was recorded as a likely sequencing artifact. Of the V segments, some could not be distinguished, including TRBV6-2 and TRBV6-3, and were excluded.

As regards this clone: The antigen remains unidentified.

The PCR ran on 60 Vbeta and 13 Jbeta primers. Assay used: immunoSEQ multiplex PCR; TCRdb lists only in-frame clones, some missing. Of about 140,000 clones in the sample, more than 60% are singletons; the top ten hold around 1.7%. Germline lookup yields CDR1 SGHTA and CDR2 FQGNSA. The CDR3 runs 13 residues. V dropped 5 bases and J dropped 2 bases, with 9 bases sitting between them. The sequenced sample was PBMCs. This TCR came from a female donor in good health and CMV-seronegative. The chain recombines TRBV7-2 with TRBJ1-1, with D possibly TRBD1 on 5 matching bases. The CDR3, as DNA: TGTGCCAGCAGCCGTGACAGAAACACTGAAGCTTTCTTT. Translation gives CASSRDRNTEAFF. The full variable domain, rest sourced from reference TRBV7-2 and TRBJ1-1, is GAGVSQSPSNKVTEKGKDVELRCDPISGHTALYWYRQSLGQGLEFLIYFQGNSAPDKSGLPSDRFSAERTGGSVSTLTIQRTQQEDSAVYLCASSRDRNTEAFFGQGTRLTVV.